Sequencing of this T cell receptor (beta chain) was carried out in a study of metastatic and nonmetastatic thyroid tumors. On the study more broadly: Comparative analysis of repertoires was undertaken across blood and tumor or nodule tissue obtained from malignant and benign thyroid patients. The study's findings and limits: Significantly greater TCR beta diversity was reportedly found in malignant thyroid tumors than in benign nodules (in blood and tumor).

About this clone itself: As yet, its antigen is unknown.

The entire patient cohort was treatment-naive prior to thyroid surgery. Original methodology: Built for papillary thyroid cancer, a distant-metastasis classifier drew on CDR3 differences across clinicopathological groups. TCRdb reprocessed the PCR reads via MiXCR. These V and J calls rely on TCRdb rather than the paper's analysis. Of roughly 8,400 clones listed, approximately 29% are singletons. This receptor was taken from a female donor with papillary thyroid cancer or a benign thyroid nodule (not recorded which). Some clones in this sample may be carry-over from other donors' samples. Sequencing was carried out using tumor tissue.

The CDR3 DNA sequence: TGTGCCTGGAGTGTGGGACTAGCGGGGGGGCGGACAGATACGCAGTATTTT. This sequence encodes CAWSVGLAGGRTDTQYF. This chain links TRBV30 with TRBJ2-3, with 16 bases identical to TRBD2. J lost 3 bases, V lost 0 bases, and 3 bases had no gene match. From germline, CDR1 is GTSNPN and CDR2 SVGIG (reference sequence). The CDR3 runs 17 residues.